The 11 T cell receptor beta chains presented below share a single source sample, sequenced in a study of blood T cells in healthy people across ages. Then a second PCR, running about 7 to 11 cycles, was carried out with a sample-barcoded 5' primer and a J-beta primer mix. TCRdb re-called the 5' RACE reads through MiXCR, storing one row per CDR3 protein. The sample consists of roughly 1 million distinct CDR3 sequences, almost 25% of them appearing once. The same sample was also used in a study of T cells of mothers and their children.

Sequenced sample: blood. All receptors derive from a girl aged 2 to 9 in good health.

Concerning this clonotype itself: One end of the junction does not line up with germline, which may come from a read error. The CDR3 region is CASSIKSSNYEEYF. The CDR3 DNA reads TGTGCCAGCAGCATAAAGTCTAGCAACTACGAGGAGTACTTC. V usage is TRBV12-3 or TRBV12-4 and J usage is TRBJ2-7, with D tentatively TRBD2 (5 bases). CDR3 length: 14 amino acids.

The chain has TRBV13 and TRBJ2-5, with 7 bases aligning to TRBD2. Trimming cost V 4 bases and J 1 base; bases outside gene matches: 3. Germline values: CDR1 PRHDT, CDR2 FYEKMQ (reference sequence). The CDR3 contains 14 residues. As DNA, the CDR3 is TGTGCCAGCAGCTGGCGGGAGATCCAAGAGACCCAGTACTTC. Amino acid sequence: CASSWREIQETQYF.

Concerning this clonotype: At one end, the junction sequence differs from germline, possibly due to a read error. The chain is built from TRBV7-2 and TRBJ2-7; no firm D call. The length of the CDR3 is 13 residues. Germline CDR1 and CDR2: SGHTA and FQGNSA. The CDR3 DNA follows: TGTGCCAGCAGCTCCCCATTTACCTATGAGCAGTACTTC. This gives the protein CASSSPFTYEQYF.

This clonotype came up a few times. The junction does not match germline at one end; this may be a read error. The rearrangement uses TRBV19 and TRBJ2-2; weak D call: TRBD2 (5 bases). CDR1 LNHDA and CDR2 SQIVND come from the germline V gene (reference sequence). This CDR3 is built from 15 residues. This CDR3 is CAGSMDRGLTGELFF. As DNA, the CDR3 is TGTGCCGGTAGTATGGATCGGGGTCTCACCGGGGAGCTGTTTTTT.

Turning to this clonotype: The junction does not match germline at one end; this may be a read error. The CDR3 sequence is CAGSRGPGGLNEKLFF. The CDR3 nucleotides are TGTGCCGGCAGTAGGGGACCGGGAGGCTTGAATGAAAAACTGTTTTTT. V is TRBV6-6 and J is TRBJ1-4, with D possibly being TRBD1 (5 bases). Germline loops: CDR1 MNHNY, CDR2 SVGAGI (reference sequence). The length of the CDR3 is 16 residues.

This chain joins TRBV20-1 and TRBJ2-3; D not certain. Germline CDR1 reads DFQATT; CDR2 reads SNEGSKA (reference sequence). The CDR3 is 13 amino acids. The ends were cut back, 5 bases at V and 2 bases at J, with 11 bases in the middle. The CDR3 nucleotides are TGCAGTGCTCCGGAAGGCCTCACAGATACGCAGTATTTT. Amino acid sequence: CSAPEGLTDTQYF.

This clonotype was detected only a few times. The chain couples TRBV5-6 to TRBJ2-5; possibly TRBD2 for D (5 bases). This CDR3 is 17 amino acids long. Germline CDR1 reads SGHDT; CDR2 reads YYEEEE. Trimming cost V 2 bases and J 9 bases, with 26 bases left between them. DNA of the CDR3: TGTGCCAGCAGCTTCCCTCTTGGGGAGATGGGTAGTGGAGCCCAGTACTTC. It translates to CASSFPLGEMGSGAQYF.

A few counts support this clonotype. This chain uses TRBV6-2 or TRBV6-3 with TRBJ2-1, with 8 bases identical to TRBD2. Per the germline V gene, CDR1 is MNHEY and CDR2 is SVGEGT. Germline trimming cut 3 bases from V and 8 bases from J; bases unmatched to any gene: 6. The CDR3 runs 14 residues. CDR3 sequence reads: CASSYYTGGDEQFF. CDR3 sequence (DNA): TGTGCCAGCAGTTATTACACCGGGGGGGATGAGCAGTTCTTC.

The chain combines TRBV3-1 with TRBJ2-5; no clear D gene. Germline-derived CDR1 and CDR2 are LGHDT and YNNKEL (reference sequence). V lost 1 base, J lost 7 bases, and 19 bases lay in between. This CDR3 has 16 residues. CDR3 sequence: CASSQARGLGPGTQYF. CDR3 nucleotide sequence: TGTGCCAGCAGCCAAGCTCGCGGTCTAGGACCGGGGACCCAGTACTTC.

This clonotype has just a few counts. This chain's CDR3 is CSVEGRATRPNNEQFF. The CDR3 nucleotides are TGCAGCGTTGAAGGACGGGCTACCCGACCCAACAATGAGCAGTTCTTC. V and J are TRBV29-1 and TRBJ2-5, with D unresolved. Near its end, the DNA agrees better with TRBJ2-1, so the J call may be wrong. CDR3 size: 16 residues. Germline assignment: CDR1 SQVTM and CDR2 ANQGSEA.

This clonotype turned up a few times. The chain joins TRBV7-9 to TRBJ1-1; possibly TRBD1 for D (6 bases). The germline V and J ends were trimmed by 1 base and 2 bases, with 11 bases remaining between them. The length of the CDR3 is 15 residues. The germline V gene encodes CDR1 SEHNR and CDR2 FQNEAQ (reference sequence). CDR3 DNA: TGTGCCAGCAGCTTAGGGGGGGGCCAAAACACTGAAGCTTTCTTT. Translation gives CASSLGGGQNTEAFF.